One and the same sample provided the 28 T cell receptor beta chains below, sequenced in a study of OX40 agonist ivuxolimab in advanced cancers. Profiling relied on immunoSEQ multiplex PCR, and the TCRdb table lists in-frame clones only, not all of them. The repertoire holds around 60,000 clones, with 65% to 90% as singletons. This sample comprised CD4+ or CD8+ T cells sorted from blood, obtained in a trial of the OX40 agonist ivuxolimab. Receptor source: an adult with an advanced solid tumor such as melanoma, head and neck, liver or kidney cancer.

A single count supports this clone. The genes are TRBV5-4 and TRBJ1-1; 8 bases fit TRBD1. This CDR3 has 15 residues. The ends lost 4 bases at V and 0 bases at J; junction bases unmatched: 5. Per the germline V gene, CDR1 is SGHNT and CDR2 is YYREEE (reference sequence). The CDR3 spells CASSPQTGVNTEAFF. CDR3 DNA sequence: TGTGCCAGCAGCCCTCAGACAGGGGTGAACACTGAAGCTTTCTTT.

The chain recombines TRBV4-1 with TRBJ1-2, with TRBD1 as a possible D gene (6 bases). The CDR3 totals 14 residues. Trimming cost V 0 bases and J 4 bases, with 9 bases left between them. Per germline, CDR1 MGHRA and CDR2 YSYEKL. This chain's CDR3 is CASSQDGGAYGYTF. The DNA of the CDR3 is TGCGCCAGCAGCCAAGATGGGGGCGCCTATGGCTACACCTTC.

The CDR3 loop reads CASSDGGQETQYF. DNA of the CDR3: TGTGCCAGCAGTGATGGCGGCCAAGAGACCCAGTACTTC. The chain carries TRBV6-1 and TRBJ2-5; D gene uncertain. V was pared by 3 bases and J by 1 base, with 6 bases between. The CDR3 extends over 13 amino acids. Germline V gene sequence: CDR1 MNHNS, CDR2 SASEGT.

This chain uses TRBV4-2 with TRBJ1-3; 7 bases agree with TRBD1. Trimming took 0 bases from V and 6 from J; bases not matched to a gene: 14. CDR3 size: 18 residues. Per germline, CDR1 LGHNA and CDR2 YNFKEQ. The DNA for the CDR3 is TGTGCCAGCAGCCAAGATCTTGTTAGGGGGCCGGCACCAAACACCATATATTTT. Translating it yields CASSQDLVRGPAPNTIYF.

This clone has just a few counts. The chain joins TRBV18 to TRBJ1-2, with 8 bases identical to TRBD1. Germline V gives CDR1 KGHSH, CDR2 LQKENI. V lost 5 bases, J lost 2 bases, and 4 bases stayed unmatched. The CDR3 runs 14 residues. CDR3 amino acids: CASSDYRGNYGYTF. The CDR3 DNA reads as TGTGCCAGCTCAGACTACAGGGGGAACTATGGCTACACCTTC. Complete variable domain (other parts from reference TRBV18 and TRBJ1-2): NAGVMQNPRHLVRRRGQEARLRCSPMKGHSHVYWYRQLPEEGLKFMVYLQKENIIDESGMPKERFSAEFPKEGPSILRIQQVVRGDSAAYFCASSDYRGNYGYTFGSGTRLTVV.

For the CDR3, the DNA is TGTGCCAGCAGCTTTACCTTGGGACAGGGAACAACAGATACGCAGTATTTT. As protein: CASSFTLGQGTTDTQYF. The V and J genes are TRBV11-1 and TRBJ2-3; 9 positions match TRBD1. CDR1 SGHAT and CDR2 FQDESV come from the germline V gene (reference sequence). The CDR3 length is 17 residues. The V and J ends lost 3 bases and 3 bases, in that order; junction bases with no gene match: 10. Complete variable domain (other parts from reference TRBV11-1 and TRBJ2-3): EAEVAQSPRYKITEKSQAVAFWCDPISGHATLYWYRQILGQGPELLVQFQDESVVDDSQLPKDRFSAERLKGVDSTLKIQPAELGDSAMYLCASSFTLGQGTTDTQYFGPGTRLTVL.

The genes are TRBV11-2 and TRBJ1-2, with D uncertain. Trimming removed 1 base at V and 4 bases at J, with 7 bases between. The CDR3 consists of 13 residues. Germline V gene lookup returns CDR1 SGHAT and CDR2 FQNNGV. The DNA of the CDR3 is TGTGCCAGCAGCTTAGTTGCCGGCTATGGCTACACCTTC. Residues: CASSLVAGYGYTF.

Here the CDR3 reads CASSLAAGGLTDTQYF. The CDR3 coding sequence is TGCGCCAGCAGCTTGGCAGCGGGGGGGCTGACAGATACGCAGTATTTT. The chain links TRBV5-1 to TRBJ2-3; 10 bases fit TRBD2. Germline-derived CDR1 and CDR2 are SGHRS and YFSETQ. The length of the CDR3 is 16 residues. J gave up 3 bases and V 0 bases, and 4 bases lay outside the gene matches.

The rearrangement links TRBV7-2 to TRBJ1-5; 7 positions match TRBD1. Germline V CDR1 and CDR2: SGHTA, FQGNSA. The CDR3 consists of 14 residues. After removal of 8 bases from V and 0 bases from J, the junction contained 4 bases not matched to a gene. CDR3 protein: CASGDSYSNQPQHF. CDR3 nucleotides: TGTGCCAGCGGGGACAGTTATAGCAATCAGCCCCAGCATTTT.

The genes are TRBV4-3 and TRBJ2-2; D remains ambiguous. Germline CDR1 is LGHNA and CDR2 is YSLEER. The CDR3 spans 14 residues. With 0 bases removed from V and 5 bases from J, the gap between germline ends came to 7 bases. DNA for the CDR3: TGCGCCAGCAGCCAAGAAGGTTTGACCGGGGAGCTGTTTTTT. It codes for CASSQEGLTGELFF.

This sequence joins TRBV5-5 and TRBJ1-5; D gene ambiguous. The germline V and J ends were trimmed by 0 bases and 4 bases, with 5 bases remaining between them. This CDR3 has 13 residues. Germline V gene lookup returns CDR1 SGHKS and CDR2 YYEKEE (reference sequence). CDR3 sequence reads: CASSLAGNQPQHF. CDR3 nucleotides: TGTGCCAGCAGCTTGGCGGGGAATCAGCCCCAGCATTTT.

The rearrangement uses TRBV5-1 and TRBJ2-2, with D maybe TRBD1 (6 bases). Trimming took off 7 bases at V and 3 bases at J, with 13 bases between the two ends. The CDR3 runs to 14 residues. The germline V gene has CDR1 SGHRS and CDR2 YFSETQ. For the CDR3, the DNA is TGCGCCAGCGGACCGAACAGGGACACCGGGGAGCTGTTTTTT. Translation gives CASGPNRDTGELFF.

J is TRBJ1-1 and V is TRBV5-1; D might be TRBD1 (6 bases). Deletions cut 3 bases from V and 8 bases from J, with 11 bases between. The CDR3 contains 12 residues. CDR1 SGHRS and CDR2 YFSETQ come from the germline V gene. The CDR3 here is CASSSDSREAFF. In DNA, the CDR3 is TGCGCCAGCAGCTCGGACAGCCGGGAAGCTTTCTTT.

The chain couples TRBV7-2 to TRBJ1-4, with a possible D match to TRBD1 (5 bases). The CDR3 is 15 residues long. Trimming stripped 1 base from V and 8 bases from J, with 14 bases between. From germline, CDR1 is SGHTA and CDR2 FQGNSA. DNA for the CDR3: TGTGCCAGCAGCTTAGTAGGGGCCGCTTCGGAAAAACTGTTTTTT. Translated: CASSLVGAASEKLFF.

The chain employs TRBV29-1 and TRBJ2-1, with a tentative D call TRBD2 (6 bases). The CDR3 totals 12 residues. The V end was cut by 2 bases, the J end by 6 bases, with 8 bases between. Germline-derived CDR1 and CDR2 are SQVTM and ANQGSEA. The CDR3 here is CSVETGVNEQFF. The CDR3 DNA reads TGCAGCGTTGAAACGGGGGTCAATGAGCAGTTCTTC.

The chain combines TRBV6-6 with TRBJ1-1, with 8 bases aligning to TRBD1. The CDR3 length is 14 residues. V was pared by 7 bases and J by 1 base, with 5 bases of the junction left unmatched. Germline V gene data show CDR1 as MNHNY and CDR2 as SVGAGI (reference sequence). The CDR3 coding sequence is TGTGCCAGCAACCTCAGGGGGCCGAACACTGAAGCTTTCTTT. Its protein is CASNLRGPNTEAFF.

The chain uses TRBV9 and TRBJ1-1; 7 bases line up with TRBD1. The CDR3 runs to 15 residues. J was trimmed by 1 base and V by 3 bases; bases with no gene match: 6. Germline loops: CDR1 SGDLS, CDR2 YYNGEE. CDR3 sequence reads: CASSATGRGNTEAFF. Written as DNA, the CDR3 is TGTGCCAGCAGCGCGACAGGGAGGGGGAACACTGAAGCTTTCTTT.

The chain uses TRBV5-5 and TRBJ2-7; 7 nucleotides match TRBD1. The CDR3 extends over 17 amino acids. Germline V gives CDR1 SGHKS, CDR2 YYEKEE (reference sequence). The J segment lost 1 base and the V segment lost 0 bases, leaving 10 bases of the junction unmatched. In nucleotides, the CDR3 is TGTGCCAGCAGCTTGGAGTATGGCAGGGGGTCTTCCTACGAGCAGTACTTC. Translated: CASSLEYGRGSSYEQYF. The variable domain in full, completed from reference TRBV5-5 and TRBJ2-7, reads DAGVTQSPTHLIKTRGQQVTLRCSPISGHKSVSWYQQVLGQGPQFIFQYYEKEERGRGNFPDRFSARQFPNYSSELNVNALLLGDSALYLCASSLEYGRGSSYEQYFGPGTRLTVT.

The J gene is TRBJ2-3, the V gene TRBV28, with D uncertain. V lost 6 bases to trimming and J lost 4 bases, with 11 bases between them. This CDR3 comprises 13 residues. The germline gives CDR1 MDHEN, CDR2 SYDVKM. CDR3 nucleotide sequence: TGTGCCAGCAGCTCTCCGGGCGCAGATACGCAGTATTTT. Protein sequence: CASSSPGADTQYF.

A word on this clone: The junction differs from germline at one of its ends, possibly a read error. V usage is TRBV7-3 and J usage is TRBJ2-2; D assignment may be TRBD1 or TRBD2 (5 bases each). Germline CDR1 reads SGHTA; CDR2 reads FQGTGA. This CDR3 comprises 15 residues. The CDR3 sequence is CASSLRGDGTGELFF. The DNA for the CDR3 is TGTGCCAGCAGTTTAAGAGGGGATGGCACCGGGGAGCTGTTTTTT.

The V and J genes are TRBV5-1 and TRBJ1-2; 8 bases agree with TRBD1. Per the germline V gene, CDR1 is SGHRS and CDR2 is YFSETQ. This CDR3 has 17 residues. Trimming took 4 bases from V and 2 from J; bases not matched to a gene: 13. The CDR3 sequence is CASSPSPGQGSNYGYTF. The DNA of the CDR3 is TGCGCCAGCAGCCCCAGCCCAGGACAGGGCTCAAACTATGGCTACACCTTC.

The chain employs TRBV6-5 and TRBJ1-2, with a weak D call TRBD1 (5 bases). Germline loops: CDR1 MNHEY, CDR2 SVGAGI. Trimming stripped 5 bases from V and 3 bases from J, with 10 bases between. The CDR3 is 13 amino acids. CDR3 in DNA: TGTGCCAGCAGTCCCGGGACCGACTATGGCTACACCTTC. This encodes CASSPGTDYGYTF.

The chain recombines TRBV2 with TRBJ2-6; TRBD2 might be the D (5 bases). The CDR3 is made up of 17 amino acids. The ends were cut back, 8 bases at V and 4 bases at J, with 21 bases in the middle. The germline V gene encodes CDR1 SNHLY and CDR2 FYNNEI. This CDR3 reads CASGLPGLSSGANVLTF. CDR3 nucleotides: TGTGCCAGCGGTCTCCCAGGACTCTCTTCGGGGGCCAACGTCCTGACTTTC.

This chain uses TRBV4-3 with TRBJ2-1; 8 bases match TRBD2. The CDR3 has 17 amino acids. Losses at the gene ends were 0 bases for V and 4 bases for J; bases not matched to a gene: 8. CDR1 and CDR2 from the germline V gene are LGHNA and YSLEER. The CDR3 sequence is CASSQDVGGAKYNEQFF. CDR3 DNA sequence: TGCGCCAGCAGCCAAGACGTCGGGGGGGCCAAGTACAATGAGCAGTTCTTC.

J is TRBJ2-1 and V is TRBV29-1; no definite D call. CDR1 and CDR2 from the germline V gene are SQVTM and ANQGSEA. This CDR3 region has 13 residues. V lost 6 bases, J lost 3 bases, and 12 bases lay in between. The DNA of the CDR3 is TGCAGCGTCACCGACGGGTTCTACAATGAGCAGTTCTTC. Translation: CSVTDGFYNEQFF.

This clone was observed a handful of times. The chain has TRBV18 and TRBJ2-1; 12 bases line up with TRBD1. The CDR3 totals 19 residues. V gave up 4 bases and J gave up 4 bases; unmatched junction bases: 14. Germline-derived CDR1 and CDR2 are KGHSH and LQKENI. The CDR3 protein is CASSRGTGGLSTQYNEQFF. The CDR3 nucleotides read TGTGCCAGCTCACGGGGGACAGGGGGCTTGTCTACTCAATACAATGAGCAGTTCTTC.

The chain uses TRBV6-5 and TRBJ1-4; D might be TRBD1 (5 bases). The germline V gene encodes CDR1 MNHEY and CDR2 SVGAGI. The CDR3 extends over 14 amino acids. V lost 6 bases and J 8 bases, leaving 16 bases between the germline ends. CDR3 sequence reads: CASRRAGGREKLFF. The CDR3 bases are TGTGCCAGCAGACGGGCGGGGGGTCGGGAAAAACTGTTTTTT.

V and J are TRBV9 and TRBJ2-2; D is perhaps TRBD1 (5 bases). Trimming removed 0 bases from V and 5 bases from J, with 8 bases in between. The CDR3 contains 14 residues. Germline values: CDR1 SGDLS, CDR2 YYNGEE. The CDR3 coding sequence is TGTGCCAGCAGCGTAGTAGGGGTTACCGGGGAGCTGTTTTTT. Translated, it gives CASSVVGVTGELFF.